These T cell receptor beta chains were read from a single sample in a study of blood T cell repertoires in COVID-19. Sequencing was performed with immunoSEQ multiplex PCR; in TCRdb, only in-frame clones are kept and a portion is missing. The sample shows tens of thousands of clones, more than 90% of them seen only once. Sequenced sample: peripheral blood. These receptors came from a human donor in a cohort sampled during active COVID-19. Both conserved end residues are part of each CDR3. The D gene is left open where the match is weak.

>TRBD2|TRBV7-2|TRBJ2-2
TGTGCCAGCAGCTTAGGTGGGACTACTACCGGGGAGCTGTTTTTT
CASSLGGTTTGELFF
>.|TRBV7-9|TRBJ2-1
TGTGCCAGCAGCTTAGGGGCGAATGAGCAGTTCTTC
CASSLGANEQFF
>.|TRBV5-4|TRBJ2-7
TGTGCCAGCAGCTTGGGGCAAGATGGCGAGCAGTACTTC
CASSLGQDGEQYF
>.|TRBV7-9|TRBJ1-4
TGTGCCAGCAGCCCACAGGCAGGGGTTGAGGAAAAACTGTTTTTT
CASSPQAGVEEKLFF
>TRBD2|TRBV7-9|TRBJ2-1
TGTGCCAGCAGCTTAGGAGCTAGCGGGAGGGAGAGTGAGCAGTTCTTC
CASSLGASGRESEQFF
>.|TRBV11-3|TRBJ2-1
TGTGCCAGCGGAAAGGAGGATGAGCAGTTCTTC
CASGKEDEQFF
>.|TRBV2|TRBJ1-5
TGTGCCAGCAGTGGAGGACTCGATCAGCCCCAGCATTTT
CASSGGLDQPQHF
>.|TRBV6-5|TRBJ1-4
TGTGCCAGCAGTCCCGTCCCCCGCGGGAGAGAAAAACTGTTTTTT
CASSPVPRGREKLFF
>.|TRBV28|TRBJ2-7
TGTGCCAGCAGTTTCCGGGGCTACGAGCAGTACTTC
CASSFRGYEQYF
>.|TRBV27|TRBJ1-3
TGTGCCAGCGGGGGGGGGCCTCCCCCTGGAAACACCATATATTTT
CASGGGPPPGNTIYF
>TRBD2|TRBV12-3/TRBV12-4|TRBJ2-5
TGTGCCAGCAGTTTTAGGGGAGGGGAGACCCAGTACTTC
CASSFRGGETQYF